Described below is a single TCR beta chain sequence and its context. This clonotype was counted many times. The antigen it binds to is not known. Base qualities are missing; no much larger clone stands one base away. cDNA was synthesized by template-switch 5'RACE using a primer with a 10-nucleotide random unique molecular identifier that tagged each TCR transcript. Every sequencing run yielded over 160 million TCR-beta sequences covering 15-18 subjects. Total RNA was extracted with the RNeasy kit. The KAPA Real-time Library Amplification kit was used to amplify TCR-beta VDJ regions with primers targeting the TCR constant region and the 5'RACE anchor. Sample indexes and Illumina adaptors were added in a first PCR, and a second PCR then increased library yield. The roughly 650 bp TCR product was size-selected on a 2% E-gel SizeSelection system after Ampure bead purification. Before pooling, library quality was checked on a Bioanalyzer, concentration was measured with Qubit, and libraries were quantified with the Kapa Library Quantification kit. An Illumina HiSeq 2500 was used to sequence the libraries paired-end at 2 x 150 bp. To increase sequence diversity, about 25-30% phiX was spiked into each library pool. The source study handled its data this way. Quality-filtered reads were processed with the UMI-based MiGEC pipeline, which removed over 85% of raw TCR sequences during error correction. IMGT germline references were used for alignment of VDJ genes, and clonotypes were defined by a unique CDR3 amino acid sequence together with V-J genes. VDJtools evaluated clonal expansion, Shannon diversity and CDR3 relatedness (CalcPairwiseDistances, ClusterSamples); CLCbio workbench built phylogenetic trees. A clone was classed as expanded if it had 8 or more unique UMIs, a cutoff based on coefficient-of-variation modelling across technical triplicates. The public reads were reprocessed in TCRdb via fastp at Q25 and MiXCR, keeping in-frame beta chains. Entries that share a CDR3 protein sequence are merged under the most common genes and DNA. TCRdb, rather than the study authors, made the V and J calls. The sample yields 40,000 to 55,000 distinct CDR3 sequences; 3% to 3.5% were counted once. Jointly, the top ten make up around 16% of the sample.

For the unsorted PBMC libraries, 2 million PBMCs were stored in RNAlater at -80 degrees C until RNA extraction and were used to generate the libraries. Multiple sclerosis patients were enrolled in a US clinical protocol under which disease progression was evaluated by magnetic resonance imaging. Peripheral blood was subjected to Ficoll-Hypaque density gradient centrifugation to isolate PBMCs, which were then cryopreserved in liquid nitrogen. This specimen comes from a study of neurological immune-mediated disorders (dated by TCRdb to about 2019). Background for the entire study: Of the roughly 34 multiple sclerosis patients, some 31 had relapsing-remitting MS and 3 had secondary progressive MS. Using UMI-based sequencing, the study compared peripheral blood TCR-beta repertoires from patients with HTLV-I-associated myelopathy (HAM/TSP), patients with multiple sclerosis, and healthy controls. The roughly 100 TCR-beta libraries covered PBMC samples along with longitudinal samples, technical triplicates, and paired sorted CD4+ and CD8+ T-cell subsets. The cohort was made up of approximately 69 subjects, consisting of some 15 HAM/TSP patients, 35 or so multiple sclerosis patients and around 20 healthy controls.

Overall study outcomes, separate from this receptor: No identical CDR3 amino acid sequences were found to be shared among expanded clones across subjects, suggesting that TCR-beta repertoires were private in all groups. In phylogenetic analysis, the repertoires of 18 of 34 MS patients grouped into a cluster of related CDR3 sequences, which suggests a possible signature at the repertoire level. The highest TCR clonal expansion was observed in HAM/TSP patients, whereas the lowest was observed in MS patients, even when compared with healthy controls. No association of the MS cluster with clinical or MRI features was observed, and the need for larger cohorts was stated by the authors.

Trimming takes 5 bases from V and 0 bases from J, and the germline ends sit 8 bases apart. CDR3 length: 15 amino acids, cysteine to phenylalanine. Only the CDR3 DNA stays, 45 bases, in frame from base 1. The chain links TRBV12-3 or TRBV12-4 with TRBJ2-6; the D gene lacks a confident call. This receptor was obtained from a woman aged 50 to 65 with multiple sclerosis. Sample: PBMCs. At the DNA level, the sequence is TGTGCCAGCAGTCGATCGTTCTCTGGGGCCAACGTCCTGACTTTC. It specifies CASSRSFSGANVLTF.